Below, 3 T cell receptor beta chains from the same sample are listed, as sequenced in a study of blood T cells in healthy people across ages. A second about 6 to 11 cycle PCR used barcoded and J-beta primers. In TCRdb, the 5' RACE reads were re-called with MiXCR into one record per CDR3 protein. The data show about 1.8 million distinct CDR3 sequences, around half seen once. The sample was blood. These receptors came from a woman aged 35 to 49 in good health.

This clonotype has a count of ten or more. The DNA of the CDR3 is TGTGCCAGCAGCCCACAGGGGGCGGGCAATCAGCCCCAGCATTTT. Its protein is CASSPQGAGNQPQHF. The V and J genes are TRBV7-2 and TRBJ1-5; 9 nucleotides line up with TRBD1. Germline CDR1 and CDR2: SGHTA and FQGNSA. The length of the CDR3 is 15 residues. V shed 5 bases, J shed 2 bases, and the junction held 4 bases outside the gene matches.

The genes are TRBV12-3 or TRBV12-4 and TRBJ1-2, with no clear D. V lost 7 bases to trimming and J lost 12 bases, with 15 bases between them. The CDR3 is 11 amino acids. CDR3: CASTSGSLHTF. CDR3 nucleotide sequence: TGTGCCAGCACCTCCGGGAGTCTCCACACCTTC.

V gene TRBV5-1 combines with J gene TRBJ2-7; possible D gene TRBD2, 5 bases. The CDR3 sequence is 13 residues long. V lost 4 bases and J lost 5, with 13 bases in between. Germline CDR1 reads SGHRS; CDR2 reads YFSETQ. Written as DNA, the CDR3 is TGCGCCAGCAGCCCCGGAGGTAGCCACGAGCAGTACTTC. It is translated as CASSPGGSHEQYF.